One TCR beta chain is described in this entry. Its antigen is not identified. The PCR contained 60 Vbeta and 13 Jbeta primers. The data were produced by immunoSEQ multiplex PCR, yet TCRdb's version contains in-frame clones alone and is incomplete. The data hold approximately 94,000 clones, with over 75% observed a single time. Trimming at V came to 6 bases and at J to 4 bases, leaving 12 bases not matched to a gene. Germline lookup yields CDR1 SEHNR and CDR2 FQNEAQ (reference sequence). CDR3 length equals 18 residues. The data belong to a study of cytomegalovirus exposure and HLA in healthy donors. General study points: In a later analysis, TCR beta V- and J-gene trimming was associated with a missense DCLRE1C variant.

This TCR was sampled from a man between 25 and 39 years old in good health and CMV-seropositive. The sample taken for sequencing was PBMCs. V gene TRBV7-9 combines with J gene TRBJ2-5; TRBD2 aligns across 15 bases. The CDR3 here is CASSYGTSGRRRGETQYF. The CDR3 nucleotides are TGTGCCAGCAGTTATGGGACTAGCGGGAGGCGTAGGGGAGAGACCCAGTACTTC.